What follows describes a single T cell receptor beta chain. The target antigen is unknown. This sample was taken from a study of shared clonotypes between healthy human individuals. Every donor, a Caucasian adult, lived in Nashville, Tennessee. Here immunoSEQ multiplex PCR was the method, and the copy in TCRdb shows in-frame clones only, minus some. Among 2 million to 2.5 million clones listed, more than 85% were seen once. Regarding the study as a whole: Some clonotypes were shared by all four sorted-subset donors, while others were not shared. The non-shared ones had lower generation probabilities than the shared ones.

The V end lost 0 bases, the J end lost 5 bases, and 14 bases lay between the germline ends. The germline V gene has CDR1 MGHRA and CDR2 YSYEKL. This CDR3 has 15 amino acids. The sample comprised naive CD4+ T cells from PBMCs. The subset here: CD45RA+ positively selected. This clonotype originated in a man between 18 and 35 years old in good health. Some clones in this sample may be carry-over from other donors' samples. This chain uses TRBV4-1 with TRBJ2-7; D remains ambiguous. CDR3 coding DNA: TGCGCCAGCAGCCAAGATCCCCGGATCATCCACGAGCAGTACTTC. It codes for CASSQDPRIIHEQYF.